This T cell receptor (beta chain) was identified in a study of CD4 and CD8 cells across lung adenocarcinoma regions. This clonotype qualifies as medium-sized (0.01 to 0.1%). TCRdb used MiXCR to reprocess the PCR reads, holding one entry per CDR3 protein. The sample consists of about 12,000 distinct CDR3 sequences, 40% to 50% of them appearing once. This clonotype was obtained from a female donor with lung adenocarcinoma. The CD4 and CD8 labels of this study may be unreliable. The sequencing input was CD8+ T cells from the margin of a lung tumor.

CDR3 sequence: CASRGEGQPSYNEQFF. The CDR3 nucleotides read TGTGCCAGCAGGGGAGAGGGGCAGCCCTCCTACAATGAGCAGTTCTTC. This sequence joins TRBV6-1 and TRBJ2-1; the D call may be TRBD1 or TRBD2 (5 bases each). Trimming shortened V by 6 bases and J by 0 bases, and 15 bases separated the two germline ends. Germline CDR1 and CDR2: MNHNS and SASEGT. The CDR3 covers 16 residues.